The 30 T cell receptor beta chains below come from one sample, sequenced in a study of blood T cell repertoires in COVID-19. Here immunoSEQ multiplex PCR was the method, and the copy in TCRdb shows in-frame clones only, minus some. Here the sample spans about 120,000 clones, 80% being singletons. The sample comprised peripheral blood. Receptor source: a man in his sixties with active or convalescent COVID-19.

The chain's CDR3 is CASSQERGFYEQYF. The DNA of the CDR3 is TGTGCCAGCAGCCAAGAACGGGGGTTCTACGAGCAGTACTTC. This chain connects TRBV4-2 to TRBJ2-7, with a possible D match to TRBD2 (6 bases). Germline CDR1 and CDR2: LGHNA and YNFKEQ. CDR3 length: 14 amino acids. V lost 0 bases to trimming and J lost 3 bases, with 9 bases between them.

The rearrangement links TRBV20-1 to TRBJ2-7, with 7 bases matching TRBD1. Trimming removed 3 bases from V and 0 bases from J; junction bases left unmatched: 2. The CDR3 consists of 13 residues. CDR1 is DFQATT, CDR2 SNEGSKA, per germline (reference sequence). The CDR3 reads CSASRDSSYEQYF. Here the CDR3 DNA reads TGCAGTGCTAGTCGGGACAGCTCCTACGAGCAGTACTTC.

CDR3 amino acids: CSASSGHNEQFF. CDR3 coding DNA: TGCAGTGCGAGTAGCGGGCACAATGAGCAGTTCTTC. The chain combines TRBV20-1 with TRBJ2-1; TRBD2 aligns across 7 bases. Germline assignment: CDR1 DFQATT and CDR2 SNEGSKA (reference sequence). The CDR3 contains 12 residues. V lost 6 bases to trimming and J lost 5 bases; unmatched junction nucleotides: 4.

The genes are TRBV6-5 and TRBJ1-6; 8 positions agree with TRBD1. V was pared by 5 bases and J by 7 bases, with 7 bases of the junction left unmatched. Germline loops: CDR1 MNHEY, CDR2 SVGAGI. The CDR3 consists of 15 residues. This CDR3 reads CASSPQQGGNSPLHF. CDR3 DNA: TGTGCCAGCAGTCCTCAACAGGGGGGGAATTCACCCCTCCACTTT.

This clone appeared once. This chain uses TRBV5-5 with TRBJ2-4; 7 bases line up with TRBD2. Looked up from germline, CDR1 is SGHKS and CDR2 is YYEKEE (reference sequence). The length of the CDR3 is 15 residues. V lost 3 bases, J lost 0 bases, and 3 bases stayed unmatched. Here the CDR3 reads CASSWGEGAKNIQYF. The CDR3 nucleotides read TGTGCCAGCAGCTGGGGGGAGGGAGCCAAAAACATTCAGTACTTC.

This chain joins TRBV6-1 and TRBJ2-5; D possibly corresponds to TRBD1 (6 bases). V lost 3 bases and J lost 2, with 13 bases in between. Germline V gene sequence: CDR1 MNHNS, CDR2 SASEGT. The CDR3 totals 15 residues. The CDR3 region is CASSDAGTRQETQYF. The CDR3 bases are TGTGCCAGCAGTGATGCCGGGACAAGACAAGAGACCCAGTACTTC.

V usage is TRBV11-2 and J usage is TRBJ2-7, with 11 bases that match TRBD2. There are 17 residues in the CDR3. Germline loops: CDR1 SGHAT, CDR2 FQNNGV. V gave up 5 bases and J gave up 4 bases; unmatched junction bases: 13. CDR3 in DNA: TGTGCCAGCAGCCCCCCCGGGCTAGCGGGAGGAGGATACGAGCAGTACTTC. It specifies CASSPPGLAGGGYEQYF.

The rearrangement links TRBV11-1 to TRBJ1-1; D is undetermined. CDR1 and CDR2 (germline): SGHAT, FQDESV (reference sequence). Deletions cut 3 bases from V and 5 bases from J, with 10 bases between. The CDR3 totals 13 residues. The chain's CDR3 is CASSFVAGTEAFF. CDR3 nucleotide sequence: TGTGCCAGCAGCTTTGTAGCTGGGACTGAAGCTTTCTTT.

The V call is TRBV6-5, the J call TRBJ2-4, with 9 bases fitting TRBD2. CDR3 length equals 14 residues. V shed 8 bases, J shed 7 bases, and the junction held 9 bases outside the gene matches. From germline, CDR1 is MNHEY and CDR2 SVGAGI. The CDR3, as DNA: TGTGCCAGCGCTAGGGTAGCGGGAGAGAACATTCAGTACTTC. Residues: CASARVAGENIQYF.

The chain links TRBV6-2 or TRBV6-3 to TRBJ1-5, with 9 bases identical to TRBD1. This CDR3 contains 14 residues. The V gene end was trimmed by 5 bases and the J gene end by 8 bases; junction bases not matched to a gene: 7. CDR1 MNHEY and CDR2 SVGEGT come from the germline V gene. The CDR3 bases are TGTGCCAGCAGTCGGACAGGGGCCGAGAAGCCCCAGCATTTT. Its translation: CASSRTGAEKPQHF.

The CDR3 DNA reads TGTGCCAGCGGCCAGCAGGGGCAAAAGACCCAGTACTTC. Residues: CASGQQGQKTQYF. The chain carries TRBV5-5 and TRBJ2-5; tentative D call: TRBD1 (6 bases). The CDR3 length is 13 residues. Germline V gene data show CDR1 as SGHKS and CDR2 as YYEKEE (reference sequence). The V end was cut by 7 bases, the J end by 6 bases, with 16 bases between.

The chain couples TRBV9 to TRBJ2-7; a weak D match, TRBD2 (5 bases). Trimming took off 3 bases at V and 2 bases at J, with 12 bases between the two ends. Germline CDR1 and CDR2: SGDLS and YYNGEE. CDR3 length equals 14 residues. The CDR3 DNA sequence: TGTGCCAGCAGCGGACGGGATGGCCCCTACGAGCAGTACTTC. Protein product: CASSGRDGPYEQYF.

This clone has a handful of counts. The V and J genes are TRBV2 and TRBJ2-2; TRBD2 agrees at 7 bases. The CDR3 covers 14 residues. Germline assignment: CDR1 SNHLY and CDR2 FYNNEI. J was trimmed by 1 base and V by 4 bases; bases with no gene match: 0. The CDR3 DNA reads TGTGCCAGCAGTGGGACTAGGAACACCGGGGAGCTGTTTTTT. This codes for CASSGTRNTGELFF.

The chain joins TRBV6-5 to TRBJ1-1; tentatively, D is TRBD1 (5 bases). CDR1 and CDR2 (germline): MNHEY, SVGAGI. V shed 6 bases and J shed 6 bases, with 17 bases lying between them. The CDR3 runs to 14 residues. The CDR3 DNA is TGTGCCAGCAGCGACTGGGGGGGTATACCTGAAGCTTTCTTT. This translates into CASSDWGGIPEAFF.

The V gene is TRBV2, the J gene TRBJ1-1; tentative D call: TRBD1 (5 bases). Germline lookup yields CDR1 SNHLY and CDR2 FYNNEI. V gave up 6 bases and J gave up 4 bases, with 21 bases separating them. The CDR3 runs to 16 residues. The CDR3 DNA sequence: TGTGCCAGCAGCTACTTTGTTTCGGGGGGAAGCACTGAAGCTTTCTTT. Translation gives CASSYFVSGGSTEAFF.

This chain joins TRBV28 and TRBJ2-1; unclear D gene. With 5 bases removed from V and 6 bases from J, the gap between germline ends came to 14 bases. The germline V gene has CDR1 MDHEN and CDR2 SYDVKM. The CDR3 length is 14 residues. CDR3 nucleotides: TGTGCCAGCAGTCCCTCGCTGAGGATCAATGAGCAGTTCTTC. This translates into CASSPSLRINEQFF.

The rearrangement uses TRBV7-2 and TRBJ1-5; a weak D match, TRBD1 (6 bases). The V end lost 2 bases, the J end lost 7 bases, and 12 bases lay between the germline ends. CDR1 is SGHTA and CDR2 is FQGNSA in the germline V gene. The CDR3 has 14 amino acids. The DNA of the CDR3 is TGTGCCAGCAGCTTATTCCAGGGGATGCAGCCCCAGCATTTT. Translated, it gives CASSLFQGMQPQHF.

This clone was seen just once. CDR3 sequence (DNA): TGCGCCAGCAGCCAGGAATACCGGGACTTCCCCGGCGGAAATACGCAGTATTTT. Translated, it gives CASSQEYRDFPGGNTQYF. The rearrangement links TRBV4-3 to TRBJ2-3; D perhaps matches TRBD2 (6 bases). V gave up 3 bases and J gave up 7 bases, with 26 bases separating them. CDR3 length: 18 residues. Germline loops: CDR1 LGHNA, CDR2 YSLEER.

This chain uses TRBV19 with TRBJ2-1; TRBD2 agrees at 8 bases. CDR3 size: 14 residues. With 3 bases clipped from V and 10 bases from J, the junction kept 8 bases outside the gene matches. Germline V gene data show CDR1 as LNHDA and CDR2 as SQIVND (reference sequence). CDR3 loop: CASSIMKAGEEQFF. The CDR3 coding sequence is TGTGCCAGTAGTATCATGAAAGCGGGAGAAGAGCAGTTCTTC. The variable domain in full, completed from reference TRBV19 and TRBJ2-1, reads DGGITQSPKYLFRKEGQNVTLSCEQNLNHDAMYWYRQDPGQGLRLIYYSQIVNDFQKGDIAEGYSVSREKKESFPLTVTSAQKNPTAFYLCASSIMKAGEEQFFGPGTRLTVL.

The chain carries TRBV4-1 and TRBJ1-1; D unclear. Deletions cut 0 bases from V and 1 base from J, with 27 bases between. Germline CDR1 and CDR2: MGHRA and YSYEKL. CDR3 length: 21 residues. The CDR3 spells CASSQERNLSPRLLRNTEAFF. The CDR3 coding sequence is TGCGCCAGCAGCCAAGAAAGAAATCTCTCCCCTCGCTTGCTAAGGAACACTGAAGCTTTCTTT.

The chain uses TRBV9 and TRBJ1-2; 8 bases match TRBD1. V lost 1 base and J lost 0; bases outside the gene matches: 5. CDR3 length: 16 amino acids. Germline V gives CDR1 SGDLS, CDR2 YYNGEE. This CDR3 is CASSVHRGGANYGYTF. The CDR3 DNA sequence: TGTGCCAGCAGCGTACACAGGGGGGGAGCTAACTATGGCTACACCTTC.

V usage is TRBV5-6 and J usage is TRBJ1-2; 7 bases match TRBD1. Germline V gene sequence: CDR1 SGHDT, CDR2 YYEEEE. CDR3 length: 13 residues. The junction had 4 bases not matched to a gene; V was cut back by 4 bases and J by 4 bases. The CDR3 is CASSPDRLYGYTF. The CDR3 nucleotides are TGTGCCAGCAGCCCGGACAGGCTCTATGGCTACACCTTC.

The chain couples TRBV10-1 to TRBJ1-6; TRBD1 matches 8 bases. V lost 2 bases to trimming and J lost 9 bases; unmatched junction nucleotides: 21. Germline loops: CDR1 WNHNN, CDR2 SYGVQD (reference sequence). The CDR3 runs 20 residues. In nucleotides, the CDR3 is TGCGCCAGCAGTGAGGGGGGAACAGGGGGGAAATCGCTCAACTTTTCACCCCTCCACTTT. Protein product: CASSEGGTGGKSLNFSPLHF.

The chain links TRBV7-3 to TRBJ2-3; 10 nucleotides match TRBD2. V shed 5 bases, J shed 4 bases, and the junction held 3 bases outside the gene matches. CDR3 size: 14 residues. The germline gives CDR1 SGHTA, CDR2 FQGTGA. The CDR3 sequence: CASSPGTSADTQYF. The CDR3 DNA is TGTGCCAGCAGCCCCGGGACTAGCGCAGATACGCAGTATTTT.

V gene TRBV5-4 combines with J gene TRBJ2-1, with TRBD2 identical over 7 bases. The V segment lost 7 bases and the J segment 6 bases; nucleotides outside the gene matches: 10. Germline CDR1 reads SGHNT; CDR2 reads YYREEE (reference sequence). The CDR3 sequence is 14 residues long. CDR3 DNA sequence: TGTGCCAGCGGTCCTGTTGGGGGGGGCAATGAGCAGTTCTTC. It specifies CASGPVGGGNEQFF.

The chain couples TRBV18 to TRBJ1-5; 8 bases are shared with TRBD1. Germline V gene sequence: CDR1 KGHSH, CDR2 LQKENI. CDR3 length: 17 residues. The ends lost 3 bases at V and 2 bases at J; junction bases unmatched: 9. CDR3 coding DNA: TGTGCCAGCTCACCCCAATCTGGACAGGGCGGCAATCAGCCCCAGCATTTT. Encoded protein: CASSPQSGQGGNQPQHF.

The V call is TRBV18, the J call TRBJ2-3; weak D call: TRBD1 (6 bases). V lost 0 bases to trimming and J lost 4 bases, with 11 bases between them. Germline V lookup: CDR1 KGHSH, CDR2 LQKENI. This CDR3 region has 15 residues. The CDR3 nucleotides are TGTGCCAGCTCACCACCTGAGGGGGTGGCAGATACGCAGTATTTT. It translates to CASSPPEGVADTQYF. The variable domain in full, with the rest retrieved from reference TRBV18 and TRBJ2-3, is NAGVMQNPRHLVRRRGQEARLRCSPMKGHSHVYWYRQLPEEGLKFMVYLQKENIIDESGMPKERFSAEFPKEGPSILRIQQVVRGDSAAYFCASSPPEGVADTQYFGPGTRLTVL.

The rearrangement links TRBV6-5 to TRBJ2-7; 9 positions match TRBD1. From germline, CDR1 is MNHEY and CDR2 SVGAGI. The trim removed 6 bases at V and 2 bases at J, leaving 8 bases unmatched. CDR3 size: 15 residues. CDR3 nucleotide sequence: TGTGCCAGCAGCCGCTCGGGACAGGGTACCTACGAGCAGTACTTC. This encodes CASSRSGQGTYEQYF.

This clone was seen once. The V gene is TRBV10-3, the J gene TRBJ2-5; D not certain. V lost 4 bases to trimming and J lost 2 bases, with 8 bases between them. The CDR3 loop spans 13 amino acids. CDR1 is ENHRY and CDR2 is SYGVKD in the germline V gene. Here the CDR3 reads CAISVSPQETQYF. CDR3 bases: TGTGCCATCAGTGTTTCCCCTCAAGAGACCCAGTACTTC.

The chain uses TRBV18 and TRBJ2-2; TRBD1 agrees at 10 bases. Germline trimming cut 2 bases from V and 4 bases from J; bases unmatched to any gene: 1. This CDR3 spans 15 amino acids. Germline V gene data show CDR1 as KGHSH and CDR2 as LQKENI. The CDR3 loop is CASSPRTGGTGELFF. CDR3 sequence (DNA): TGTGCCAGCTCACCAAGGACAGGGGGCACCGGGGAGCTGTTTTTT.